A selection of T cell receptor beta chains follows, all from one sample in a study of blood T cell repertoires in COVID-19. Sequencing was performed with immunoSEQ multiplex PCR; in TCRdb, only in-frame clones are kept and a portion is missing. The table includes nearly 50,000 clones, 86% detected once. Sequencing input: peripheral blood. Every receptor here comes from a woman aged 55 to 70 with acute or convalescent COVID-19. The CDR3 runs from the conserved cysteine through the conserved F or W. The order of the fields is V gene, J gene, clone size, CDR3 length, D gene, CDR3 DNA, CDR3 protein. The D gene is left open where the match is weak. Size tells how often a clone was seen (once, few, many) or the class of an expanded clone, and some rows leave it out.

V gene: TRBV5-6; J gene: TRBJ1-2; clone size: -; CDR3 length: 13; D gene: -; CDR3 DNA: TGTGCCAGCAGCTTGGAGGGAGATTATGGCTACACCTTC; CDR3 protein: CASSLEGDYGYTF
V gene: TRBV18; J gene: TRBJ1-1; clone size: -; CDR3 length: 13; D gene: -; CDR3 DNA: TGTGCCAGCTCACCACGTTTAGATACTGAAGCTTTCTTT; CDR3 protein: CASSPRLDTEAFF
V gene: TRBV27; J gene: TRBJ2-2; clone size: -; CDR3 length: 15; D gene: TRBD2; CDR3 DNA: TGTGCCAGCAGCCCGGGACTAGCGGGAACCGGGGAGCTGTTTTTT; CDR3 protein: CASSPGLAGTGELFF
V gene: TRBV5-4; J gene: TRBJ2-5; clone size: -; CDR3 length: 14; D gene: -; CDR3 DNA: TGTGCCAGCAGCACAAACAGGGAATTGGAGACCCAGTACTTC; CDR3 protein: CASSTNRELETQYF
V gene: TRBV9; J gene: TRBJ1-2; clone size: -; CDR3 length: 15; D gene: -; CDR3 DNA: TGTGCCAGCAGCGTAGTGGCCAGGGGCGATTATGGCTACACCTTC; CDR3 protein: CASSVVARGDYGYTF
V gene: TRBV5-1; J gene: TRBJ1-2; clone size: -; CDR3 length: 14; D gene: TRBD1; CDR3 DNA: TGCGCCAGCAGCTCCCTGCAGGGGGCGAAGGGCTACACCTTC; CDR3 protein: CASSSLQGAKGYTF
V gene: TRBV11-3; J gene: TRBJ2-2; clone size: once; CDR3 length: 15; D gene: TRBD1; CDR3 DNA: TGTGCCAGCAGCTCGGGACAGGGATACACCGGGGAGCTGTTTTTT; CDR3 protein: CASSSGQGYTGELFF
V gene: TRBV29-1; J gene: TRBJ1-2; clone size: -; CDR3 length: 13; D gene: -; CDR3 DNA: TGCGCCGGAGGGGAGGGGTGGGGGTATGGCTACACCTTC; CDR3 protein: CAGGEGWGYGYTF
V gene: TRBV5-1; J gene: TRBJ1-2; clone size: -; CDR3 length: 14; D gene: TRBD1; CDR3 DNA: TGCGCCAGCAGCTCGGACAGGGGATGGGGTGGCTACACCTTC; CDR3 protein: CASSSDRGWGGYTF
V gene: TRBV24-1; J gene: TRBJ2-7; clone size: few; CDR3 length: 14; D gene: -; CDR3 DNA: TGTGCCACCAGTGATTCCGCAGGGTCTAACGAGCAGTACTTC; CDR3 protein: CATSDSAGSNEQYF
V gene: TRBV2; J gene: TRBJ1-1; clone size: once; CDR3 length: 11; D gene: -; CDR3 DNA: TGTGCCAACTTACAGGGTTCTGAAGCTTTCTTT; CDR3 protein: CANLQGSEAFF
V gene: TRBV19; J gene: TRBJ1-1; clone size: -; CDR3 length: 13; D gene: -; CDR3 DNA: TGTGCCAGTAGTACAGGGGTGAACACTGAAGCTTTCTTT; CDR3 protein: CASSTGVNTEAFF
V gene: TRBV9; J gene: TRBJ2-1; clone size: -; CDR3 length: 15; D gene: -; CDR3 DNA: TGTGCCAGCAGCGTAGCGGTAGCGAACTACAATGAGCAGTTCTTC; CDR3 protein: CASSVAVANYNEQFF
V gene: TRBV30; J gene: TRBJ2-1; clone size: once; CDR3 length: 13; D gene: TRBD1; CDR3 DNA: TGTGCCTGGACAAACAGGGGGCGGATTGAGCAGTTCTTC; CDR3 protein: CAWTNRGRIEQFF
V gene: TRBV28; J gene: TRBJ1-2; clone size: -; CDR3 length: 13; D gene: -; CDR3 DNA: TGTGCCAGCAGTTTATACCTTAGATATGGCTACACCTTC; CDR3 protein: CASSLYLRYGYTF
V gene: TRBV4-1; J gene: TRBJ2-1; clone size: -; CDR3 length: 16; D gene: -; CDR3 DNA: TGCGCCAGCAGCCCACCGGGCCTTCCCCTCGGGGATGAGCAGTTCTTC; CDR3 protein: CASSPPGLPLGDEQFF
V gene: TRBV9; J gene: TRBJ1-2; clone size: -; CDR3 length: 15; D gene: -; CDR3 DNA: TGTGCCAGCAGCGTAGGGGATGGGGCCATCTATGGCTACACCTTC; CDR3 protein: CASSVGDGAIYGYTF
V gene: TRBV30; J gene: TRBJ2-1; clone size: -; CDR3 length: 12; D gene: -; CDR3 DNA: TGTGCCTGGAGTGTGCGCGGGAATGAGCAGTTCTTC; CDR3 protein: CAWSVRGNEQFF
V gene: TRBV2; J gene: TRBJ2-5; clone size: once; CDR3 length: 14; D gene: -; CDR3 DNA: TGTGCCAGCACCAGAGGGGGGGCCTCCGAGACCCAGTACTTC; CDR3 protein: CASTRGGASETQYF
V gene: TRBV3-1/TRBV3-2; J gene: TRBJ1-4; clone size: once; CDR3 length: 16; D gene: TRBD1; CDR3 DNA: TGTGCCAGCAGCCGAGGGACAGTGAGATCTAATGAAAAACTGTTTTTT; CDR3 protein: CASSRGTVRSNEKLFF
V gene: TRBV11-2; J gene: TRBJ1-2; clone size: -; CDR3 length: 15; D gene: -; CDR3 DNA: TGTGCCAGCAGCTTAATTCTCAGGGGTCTCTATGGCTACACCTTC; CDR3 protein: CASSLILRGLYGYTF
V gene: TRBV4-2; J gene: TRBJ2-3; clone size: -; CDR3 length: 15; D gene: -; CDR3 DNA: TGTGCCAGCAGCCGAGAAACAACCCGCGGGTATACGCAGTATTTT; CDR3 protein: CASSRETTRGYTQYF
V gene: TRBV7-2; J gene: TRBJ1-1; clone size: -; CDR3 length: 14; D gene: -; CDR3 DNA: TGTGCCAGCAGCATTAGCTTTATCCGCACTGAAGCTTTCTTT; CDR3 protein: CASSISFIRTEAFF
V gene: TRBV7-9; J gene: TRBJ2-6; clone size: -; CDR3 length: 18; D gene: -; CDR3 DNA: TGTGCCAGCAGCTCCAACGACCGGGGGGCGCCCGGGGCCAACGTCCTGACTTTC; CDR3 protein: CASSSNDRGAPGANVLTF
V gene: TRBV30; J gene: TRBJ1-2; clone size: -; CDR3 length: 15; D gene: TRBD1; CDR3 DNA: TGTGCCTGGAGCCTTGGGTGGACAGGGGGAATAGGCTACACCTTC; CDR3 protein: CAWSLGWTGGIGYTF
V gene: TRBV6-5; J gene: TRBJ1-1; clone size: once; CDR3 length: 15; D gene: TRBD1; CDR3 DNA: TGTGCCAGCAAACAAAGGGACAGGGCGGTTACTGAAGCTTTCTTT; CDR3 protein: CASKQRDRAVTEAFF
V gene: TRBV7-2; J gene: TRBJ2-6; clone size: -; CDR3 length: 18; D gene: TRBD2; CDR3 DNA: TGTGCCAGCAGCTCCACTCGGGGGGGGTGGGCTGGGGCCAACGTCCTGACTTTC; CDR3 protein: CASSSTRGGWAGANVLTF
V gene: TRBV6-1; J gene: TRBJ2-7; clone size: -; CDR3 length: 12; D gene: -; CDR3 DNA: TGTGCCAGCAGTGAAACCCAGGGTAAAGAGTACTTC; CDR3 protein: CASSETQGKEYF
V gene: TRBV4-2; J gene: TRBJ1-4; clone size: -; CDR3 length: 17; D gene: -; CDR3 DNA: TGTGCCAGCAGCCAAGAAGTCAGGGCCACAACTAATGAAAAACTGTTTTTT; CDR3 protein: CASSQEVRATTNEKLFF
V gene: TRBV6-2/TRBV6-3; J gene: TRBJ1-1; clone size: -; CDR3 length: 12; D gene: -; CDR3 DNA: TGTGCCAGCAGTAACTTACAGGTTGAAGCTTTCTTT; CDR3 protein: CASSNLQVEAFF
V gene: TRBV3-1/TRBV3-2; J gene: TRBJ1-5; clone size: few; CDR3 length: 16; D gene: TRBD1; CDR3 DNA: TGTGCCAGCAGCCCTCCAAGGGGGACAGCGCCTCAGCCCCAGCATTTT; CDR3 protein: CASSPPRGTAPQPQHF
V gene: TRBV6-5; J gene: TRBJ1-1; clone size: -; CDR3 length: 14; D gene: TRBD1; CDR3 DNA: TGTGCCAGCACCCAACAGGGGGAGGGCACTGAAGCTTTCTTT; CDR3 protein: CASTQQGEGTEAFF
V gene: TRBV30; J gene: TRBJ2-1; clone size: -; CDR3 length: 12; D gene: -; CDR3 DNA: TGTGCCTGGAGTCGGACTACCATTGAGCAGTTCTTC; CDR3 protein: CAWSRTTIEQFF
V gene: TRBV14; J gene: TRBJ1-2; clone size: -; CDR3 length: 15; D gene: TRBD1; CDR3 DNA: TGTGCCAGCAGCCACACAGGACAGGCGAACTATGGCTACACCTTC; CDR3 protein: CASSHTGQANYGYTF
V gene: TRBV7-3; J gene: TRBJ2-1; clone size: -; CDR3 length: 20; D gene: TRBD2; CDR3 DNA: TGTGCCAGCAGCTTAAACGACCGGGCCAAACTAGCGGGGGGGCCGGGAGAGCAGTTCTTC; CDR3 protein: CASSLNDRAKLAGGPGEQFF
V gene: TRBV4-1; J gene: TRBJ1-2; clone size: few; CDR3 length: 17; D gene: TRBD1; CDR3 DNA: TGCGCCAGCAGCCAGCTGGGGGGACAGGGGGCACACTATGGCTACACCTTC; CDR3 protein: CASSQLGGQGAHYGYTF
V gene: TRBV6-1; J gene: TRBJ1-2; clone size: -; CDR3 length: 17; D gene: TRBD1; CDR3 DNA: TGTGCCAGCAGTGCCCGGGACAGGGGGCTAAATAACTATGGCTACACCTTC; CDR3 protein: CASSARDRGLNNYGYTF
V gene: TRBV6-5; J gene: TRBJ1-1; clone size: -; CDR3 length: 13; D gene: -; CDR3 DNA: TGTGCCAGCCCCGGGCAGTCATATCCGGGGGCTTTCTTT; CDR3 protein: CASPGQSYPGAFF
V gene: TRBV5-6; J gene: TRBJ2-5; clone size: -; CDR3 length: 16; D gene: TRBD1; CDR3 DNA: TGTGCCAGCAGCTCACCGGGACAGGGTTTGATTGAGACCCAGTACTTC; CDR3 protein: CASSSPGQGLIETQYF
V gene: TRBV2; J gene: TRBJ1-6; clone size: few; CDR3 length: 12; D gene: -; CDR3 DNA: TGTGCCAGCAGCGAGACAAAGGGAGCCCTCCACTTT; CDR3 protein: CASSETKGALHF
V gene: TRBV5-5; J gene: TRBJ1-5; clone size: -; CDR3 length: 15; D gene: -; CDR3 DNA: TGTGCCAGCAGCCGGGGACACGGGAATGATCAGCCCCAGCATTTT; CDR3 protein: CASSRGHGNDQPQHF
V gene: TRBV3-1/TRBV3-2; J gene: TRBJ2-1; clone size: -; CDR3 length: 15; D gene: TRBD2; CDR3 DNA: TGTGCCAGCAGCCGAGGACTAGCGGGGAACAATGAGCAGTTCTTC; CDR3 protein: CASSRGLAGNNEQFF
V gene: TRBV28; J gene: TRBJ2-3; clone size: once; CDR3 length: 16; D gene: -; CDR3 DNA: TGTGCCAGCAGGCTAAAACAGGGCACCATCACAGATACGCAGTATTTT; CDR3 protein: CASRLKQGTITDTQYF
V gene: TRBV9; J gene: TRBJ1-1; clone size: -; CDR3 length: 15; D gene: -; CDR3 DNA: TGTGCCAGCAGCAATCTGGGGACACCGAACACTGAAGCTTTCTTT; CDR3 protein: CASSNLGTPNTEAFF
V gene: TRBV6-5; J gene: TRBJ1-6; clone size: -; CDR3 length: 14; D gene: TRBD1; CDR3 DNA: TGTGCCAGCAGAACCCAGGGGGCTAATTCACCCCTCCACTTT; CDR3 protein: CASRTQGANSPLHF